The count of the clone carrying this TCR beta chain is one. Its antigen remains unidentified. These data belong to a study of cytomegalovirus exposure and HLA in healthy donors. This CDR3 is built from 13 residues. Looked up from germline, CDR1 is MNHEY and CDR2 is SVGAGI. V gave up 0 bases and J gave up 8 bases, with 8 bases separating them. PCR employed 60 Vbeta and 13 Jbeta primers. The assay was immunoSEQ multiplex PCR, and TCRdb's table has in-frame clones only and misses some. The table shows roughly 100,000 clones, with roughly three fifths occurring only once. Findings and limits, study-wide: One variant, a missense change in DCLRE1C, was linked in a later analysis to TCR beta V- and J-gene trimming.

Sequenced material: PBMCs. The chain links TRBV6-5 to TRBJ2-1; TRBD1 is a possible D gene (6 bases). The TCR originated in a human donor in good health. CDR3 loop: CASSYSEGDEQFF. The CDR3 nucleotides read TGTGCCAGCAGTTACTCCGAGGGGGATGAGCAGTTCTTC.